The sequence of this T cell receptor (beta chain) was determined in a study of immune heterogeneity within non-small cell lung tumors. Background on the study: Tumors were classified as 4 squamous cell carcinomas, 10 to 11 non-squamous carcinomas and 1 not otherwise specified. Study outcomes and limitations: Local tumor mutational burden and local T-cell repertoire clonality showed a moderate significant correlation, R 0.3 to 0.4. Identical dominant CDR3 beta clonotypes were found repeatedly across the tumor sites of a single patient, and these appeared alongside high-frequency clones that were unique to particular tumor locations.

This clonotype appeared many times. As yet, its antigen is unknown. Genomic DNA from bulk tumor acted as the template, and around 0.55 ug was loaded per sample. Several biopsies per primary tumor, spaced far apart, were taken during surgery. Before undergoing curative surgery, patients had newly diagnosed non-small cell lung cancer that was untreated. Surgery with curative intent was being performed on the donors, who were newly diagnosed non-small cell lung cancer patients. In a multiplex PCR, 32 V and 13 J primers amplified TCR beta CDR3. TCRdb re-analysed the multiplex PCR reads in MiXCR, keeping a single row per CDR3 protein. This table holds several thousand distinct CDR3 sequences, 22% found once. CDR3 length: 14 residues. The V and J ends lost 4 bases and 4 bases, in that order; junction bases with no gene match: 6. Germline CDR1 reads DFQATT; CDR2 reads SNEGSKA (reference sequence).

The sequence came from a man aged 60 to 69 with non-small cell lung cancer. The genes are TRBV20-1 and TRBJ2-5, with 10 bases matching TRBD2. Material: lung tumor tissue. In DNA, the CDR3 is TGCAGTGCTATGGCAGCGGGAGGGCGAGAGACCCAGTACTTC. Its protein product is CSAMAAGGRETQYF.